The 22 T cell receptor beta chains in this list originate from one sample, sequenced in a study of cytomegalovirus exposure and HLA in healthy donors. Primers included in the PCR were 60 Vbeta and 13 Jbeta primers. Some clones are missing from TCRdb's copy, which holds only in-frame ones; the method was immunoSEQ multiplex PCR. Of 150,000 or so clones in the sample, approximately 84% are singletons; the top ten hold roughly 2.1%. The sequenced sample consisted of PBMCs. Receptors were obtained from a woman aged 40 to 49 in good health and CMV-seronegative.

This chain connects TRBV5-1 to TRBJ1-1; tentatively, D is TRBD1 (5 bases). V gave up 0 bases and J gave up 8 bases, with 14 bases separating them. The germline V gene has CDR1 SGHRS and CDR2 YFSETQ. CDR3 length: 14 amino acids. Here the CDR3 reads CASSLVAGLEEAFF. The CDR3 DNA reads as TGCGCCAGCAGCTTGGTTGCAGGGTTGGAAGAAGCTTTCTTT.

The rearrangement uses TRBV5-6 and TRBJ2-2, with 8 bases that match TRBD1. Trimming took 2 bases from V and 7 from J; bases not matched to a gene: 1. The CDR3 has 13 amino acids. From germline, CDR1 is SGHDT and CDR2 YYEEEE. The CDR3 DNA follows: TGTGCCAGCAGCTTTACAGGGGGCGGGGAGCTGTTTTTT. It specifies CASSFTGGGELFF.

The chain employs TRBV27 and TRBJ1-2; 7 nucleotides agree with TRBD1. The CDR3 covers 15 residues. CDR1 is MNHEY, CDR2 SMNVEV, per germline (reference sequence). V gave up 7 bases and J gave up 4 bases; unmatched junction bases: 12. The CDR3 DNA follows: TGTGCCAGCAAAAAAAACAGGGGAGAGGGCTATGGCTACACCTTC. Protein: CASKKNRGEGYGYTF.

This chain connects TRBV7-3 to TRBJ1-1; 7 bases are a match to TRBD1. This CDR3 is 13 amino acids long. Germline CDR1 reads SGHTA; CDR2 reads FQGTGA. With V trimmed by 4 bases and J by 3 bases, 2 bases remained unmatched. The CDR3 sequence: CASSSQGDTEAFF. As DNA, the CDR3 is TGTGCCAGCAGCTCCCAGGGGGACACTGAAGCTTTCTTT.

This clone came up a few times. The V call is TRBV25-1, the J call TRBJ2-5; maybe TRBD1 (6 bases). This CDR3 is 13 amino acids long. Germline V lookup: CDR1 MGHDK, CDR2 SYGVNS. Trimming pared 3 bases from V and 4 bases from J, leaving 9 bases between. The CDR3 DNA reads as TGTGCCAGCAGTGAGAGGGGGTTAGAGACCCAGTACTTC. Protein: CASSERGLETQYF.

This chain links TRBV6-6 with TRBJ1-2; TRBD1 matches at 8 bases. With V trimmed by 6 bases and J by 4 bases, 10 bases remained unmatched. The CDR3 is 15 amino acids. The germline V gene encodes CDR1 MNHNY and CDR2 SVGAGI (reference sequence). The CDR3 loop is CASSDDRGGSYGYTF. DNA for the CDR3: TGTGCCAGCAGCGACGACAGGGGTGGATCCTATGGCTACACCTTC.

The chain couples TRBV5-1 to TRBJ2-2; the match to TRBD1 covers 9 bases. CDR3 length equals 16 residues. V lost 6 bases and J lost 6; bases outside the gene matches: 12. Germline V gives CDR1 SGHRS, CDR2 YFSETQ. CDR3 residues: CASTPPGQGSAGELFF. CDR3 DNA: TGCGCCAGCACGCCACCGGGACAGGGTTCGGCCGGGGAGCTGTTTTTT.

This clone has just a few counts. J is TRBJ2-2 and V is TRBV9; a possible D gene is TRBD2 (5 bases). V was trimmed by 0 bases and J by 3 bases, leaving 15 bases between them. The CDR3 length is 17 residues. Germline V gives CDR1 SGDLS, CDR2 YYNGEE. The CDR3 nucleotides read TGTGCCAGCAGCGTAGCTAGCAAGGGCTTTTACACCGGGGAGCTGTTTTTT. It specifies CASSVASKGFYTGELFF.

This chain connects TRBV19 to TRBJ1-1; possibly TRBD1 for D (5 bases). The germline gives CDR1 LNHDA, CDR2 SQIVND (reference sequence). This CDR3 spans 15 amino acids. Between the trimmed V and J ends, which lost 5 bases and 0 bases, there was a span of 13 bases. CDR3 amino acids: CASSPPGGLNTEAFF. The CDR3 DNA sequence: TGTGCCAGTAGTCCGCCCGGGGGTTTGAACACTGAAGCTTTCTTT.

This sequence joins TRBV10-1 and TRBJ2-1; the match to TRBD1 covers 7 bases. CDR1 is WNHNN, CDR2 SYGVQD, per germline (reference sequence). The CDR3 has 15 amino acids. The junction had 12 bases not matched to a gene; V was cut back by 6 bases and J by 7 bases. In DNA form, the CDR3 reads TGCGCCAGCAGCCCCTTGGAGGACAGGAAAAATGAGCAGTTCTTC. Translating gives CASSPLEDRKNEQFF.

This clone was found once. The V and J genes are TRBV5-4 and TRBJ1-2, with D hard to call. The CDR3 has 12 residues. CDR1 and CDR2 from the germline V gene are SGHNT and YYREEE (reference sequence). V lost 4 bases and J 3 bases, leaving 7 bases between the germline ends. The CDR3 bases are TGTGCCAGCAGCGAGCCCGACTATGGCTACACCTTC. This encodes CASSEPDYGYTF.

This clone was detected a few times. The CDR3 coding sequence is TGTGCCAGCAGTTTCTCCGGGGAGCTGTTTTTT. This sequence encodes CASSFSGELFF. J is TRBJ2-2 and V is TRBV28; D ambiguous. From germline, CDR1 is MDHEN and CDR2 SYDVKM. This CDR3 region has 11 residues. The germline V and J ends were trimmed by 3 bases and 6 bases, with 2 bases remaining between them.

The chain employs TRBV28 and TRBJ2-3; 7 bases align to TRBD2. The CDR3 is 15 amino acids. The trim removed 7 bases at V and 0 bases at J, leaving 7 bases unmatched. Germline CDR1 MDHEN, CDR2 SYDVKM. CDR3 nucleotide sequence: TGTGCCAGCATCAGAGCGGGGCTCAGCACAGATACGCAGTATTTT. Protein product: CASIRAGLSTDTQYF. The variable domain in full, with the rest retrieved from reference TRBV28 and TRBJ2-3, is DVKVTQSSRYLVKRTGEKVFLECVQDMDHENMFWYRQDPGLGLRLIYFSYDVKMKEKGDIPEGYSVSREKKERFSLILESASTNQTSMYLCASIRAGLSTDTQYFGPGTRLTVL.

The chain joins TRBV28 to TRBJ2-1; a possible D gene is TRBD2 (6 bases). Trimming left V 2 bases short and J 3 bases short, with 14 bases between. There are 16 residues in the CDR3. Germline lookup yields CDR1 MDHEN and CDR2 SYDVKM. CDR3 nucleotide sequence: TGTGCCAGCAGTTTACGGAGACTAGTAATCTACAATGAGCAGTTCTTC. Its translation: CASSLRRLVIYNEQFF.

J is TRBJ1-2 and V is TRBV9; 7 nucleotides match TRBD1. Germline V gives CDR1 SGDLS, CDR2 YYNGEE. J gave up 7 bases and V 6 bases, and 12 bases lay outside the gene matches. This CDR3 region has 14 residues. CDR3 loop: CASNLGPQGSGYTF. The CDR3 nucleotides read TGTGCCAGCAATCTCGGCCCACAGGGGAGTGGCTACACCTTC.

This sequence joins TRBV9 and TRBJ2-7; TRBD1 agrees at 9 bases. Trimming at V came to 1 base and at J to 4 bases, leaving 6 bases not matched to a gene. Germline V gene sequence: CDR1 SGDLS, CDR2 YYNGEE. The CDR3 is made up of 15 amino acids. The CDR3 sequence is CASSVQTGGPYEQYF. The CDR3 DNA sequence: TGTGCCAGCAGCGTACAGACAGGGGGGCCGTACGAGCAGTACTTC.

The gene calls are TRBV7-6 and TRBJ1-4, with TRBD1 as a possible D gene (5 bases). Germline V lookup: CDR1 SGHVS, CDR2 FNYEAQ. The CDR3 runs 16 residues. V lost 5 bases, J lost 8 bases, and 21 bases lay in between. DNA for the CDR3: TGTGCCAGCAGCCAAGGGTCGGGAGGGGTCTTCGAAAAACTGTTTTTT. This encodes CASSQGSGGVFEKLFF.

For this clone: Other DNA sequences in this sample translate to the same CDR3. The rearrangement links TRBV9 to TRBJ2-1; 14 bases are shared with TRBD2. There are 17 residues in the CDR3. Germline CDR1 and CDR2: SGDLS and YYNGEE. With 4 bases clipped from V and 7 bases from J, the junction kept 10 bases outside the gene matches. In DNA form, the CDR3 reads TGTGCCAGCAGCTCTTCCGGGACTAGCGGGAGTGGGAATGAGCAGTTCTTC. Translated: CASSSSGTSGSGNEQFF.

With regard to this clone: The junction departs from germline at one end; a sequencing error may be responsible. The rearrangement links TRBV13 to TRBJ2-7; maybe TRBD2 (5 bases). Germline V CDR1 and CDR2: PRHDT, FYEKMQ (reference sequence). This CDR3 has 15 residues. The CDR3 DNA follows: TGTGCCAGCAGCCTAGGACTGTTCGGGGTATACGAGCAGTACTTC. As protein: CASSLGLFGVYEQYF.

This clone was seen once. This chain connects TRBV19 to TRBJ2-7, with D tentatively TRBD2 (5 bases). V was cut by 5 bases and J by 2 bases, with 13 bases left in between. Germline V CDR1 and CDR2: LNHDA, SQIVND (reference sequence). The CDR3 is 14 amino acids. The CDR3 is CASSVGSQPYEQYF. As DNA, the CDR3 is TGTGCCAGTAGTGTTGGGAGCCAGCCCTACGAGCAGTACTTC.

The table lists this clone with a few counts. V gene TRBV27 combines with J gene TRBJ2-7, with 9 bases lining up with TRBD1. After removal of 0 bases from V and 2 bases from J, the junction contained 26 bases not matched to a gene. CDR1 MNHEY and CDR2 SMNVEV come from the germline V gene (reference sequence). The CDR3 sequence is 23 residues long. The CDR3 loop is CASSLSPRVSGDRDRDQPYEQYF. The CDR3 DNA follows: TGTGCCAGCAGTTTATCGCCGCGTGTCTCGGGGGACAGGGACCGGGACCAACCCTACGAGCAGTACTTC.

The gene calls are TRBV9 and TRBJ2-5; 8 positions match TRBD1. Looked up from germline, CDR1 is SGDLS and CDR2 is YYNGEE. This CDR3 contains 14 residues. With V trimmed by 4 bases and J by 2 bases, 4 bases remained unmatched. CDR3 coding DNA: TGTGCCAGCAGCACAGGGGGACAGCAAGAGACCCAGTACTTC. Protein: CASSTGGQQETQYF.